The 10 T cell receptor beta chains presented below share a single source sample, sequenced in a study of T cell responses to AZD1222 COVID-19 vaccine. Using immunoSEQ multiplex PCR, the repertoire was profiled, and TCRdb retains in-frame clones only, with some absent. The table shows roughly 77,000 clones, with 90% occurring only once. The specimen comprised peripheral blood, sampled 28 days after the second AZD1222 dose. Source of these receptors: an adult who received the AZD1222 COVID-19 vaccine.

This chain connects TRBV28 to TRBJ2-7; D might be TRBD1 or TRBD2, each matching 5 bases. V shed 6 bases and J shed 2 bases, with 14 bases lying between them. This CDR3 region has 14 residues. Per germline, CDR1 MDHEN and CDR2 SYDVKM. CDR3 in DNA: TGTGCCAGCAGACCCTCGGGACGAGCCTACGAGCAGTACTTC. As protein: CASRPSGRAYEQYF.

The chain employs TRBV10-3 and TRBJ2-3, with 9 nucleotides matching TRBD2. There are 18 residues in the CDR3. The germline V gene encodes CDR1 ENHRY and CDR2 SYGVKD. V was clipped by 10 bases and J by 8 bases; unmatched bases: 25. CDR3 protein: CATGGIEAGGPDVATQYF. DNA of the CDR3: TGTGCCACGGGCGGTATAGAAGCGGGAGGCCCTGATGTCGCTACGCAGTATTTT.

This clone was observed a single time. Germline and junction disagree at one end, which may indicate a read error. CDR3 loop: CASSMDEGTDTQYF. In DNA form, the CDR3 reads TGTGCCAGCAGCATGGATGAGGGCACGGATACGCAGTATTTT. The V and J genes are TRBV7-2 and TRBJ2-3; maybe TRBD2 (5 bases). The CDR3 loop spans 14 amino acids. Germline V gene lookup returns CDR1 SGHTA and CDR2 FQGNSA.

This clone was counted a few times. This chain links TRBV10-3 with TRBJ1-5; no clear D. CDR3 length: 12 amino acids. V gave up 4 bases and J gave up 6 bases, with 7 bases separating them. Germline CDR1 reads ENHRY; CDR2 reads SYGVKD. The CDR3 DNA is TGTGCCATCAGTGGGGCGGGTCAGCCCCAGCATTTT. It yields the protein CAISGAGQPQHF.

The chain combines TRBV25-1 with TRBJ1-1, with D maybe TRBD1 (6 bases). There are 14 residues in the CDR3. CDR1 and CDR2 from the germline V gene are MGHDK and SYGVNS. Deletions cut 1 base from V and 4 bases from J, with 10 bases between. CDR3 coding DNA: TGTGCCAGCAGTGAATCGGGGGGCACCACTGAAGCTTTCTTT. This translates into CASSESGGTTEAFF.

This rearrangement joins TRBV7-9 to TRBJ2-1, with 9 bases lining up with TRBD2. The CDR3 length is 15 residues. In germline, CDR1 is SEHNR, CDR2 FQNEAQ (reference sequence). Trimming took 5 bases from V and 1 from J; bases not matched to a gene: 3. The CDR3 loop is CASSLLAGSYNEQFF. The CDR3, as DNA: TGTGCCAGCAGCCTGCTAGCGGGATCCTACAATGAGCAGTTCTTC.

The chain employs TRBV18 and TRBJ1-5; D unclear. V was pared by 2 bases and J by 6 bases, with 14 bases between. The CDR3 contains 15 residues. CDR1 and CDR2 from the germline V gene are KGHSH and LQKENI. The CDR3 reads CASSPTTGSGQPQHF. The CDR3 bases are TGTGCCAGCTCACCAACAACCGGGTCGGGTCAGCCCCAGCATTTT.

CDR3 coding DNA: TGCGCCAGCAGCTTGGAGCCTAGCGAGGCCTACGAGCAGTACTTC. Translating gives CASSLEPSEAYEQYF. V usage is TRBV5-1 and J usage is TRBJ2-7; maybe TRBD2 (6 bases). Trimming pared 0 bases from V and 2 bases from J, leaving 12 bases between. This CDR3 is 15 amino acids long. Germline CDR1 is SGHRS and CDR2 is YFSETQ.

The rearrangement links TRBV5-4 to TRBJ2-2, with D possibly being TRBD1 or TRBD2 (5 bases each). The CDR3 is 15 residues long. V lost 5 bases and J 0 bases, leaving 11 bases between the germline ends. CDR1 SGHNT and CDR2 YYREEE come from the germline V gene (reference sequence). CDR3 in DNA: TGTGCCAGCAGTCGGGACCTAGCGAACACCGGGGAGCTGTTTTTT. This codes for CASSRDLANTGELFF.

This clone showed up just once. The chain links TRBV5-4 to TRBJ1-2; D remains ambiguous. Germline V lookup: CDR1 SGHNT, CDR2 YYREEE (reference sequence). V dropped 0 bases and J dropped 6 bases, with 6 bases sitting between them. There are 12 residues in the CDR3. CDR3: CASSLDRDGYTF. The CDR3 nucleotides read TGTGCCAGCAGCTTGGACAGAGATGGCTACACCTTC.